The entry below gives a single T cell receptor (beta chain) sequence along with its context. Its antigen remains unidentified. With a much larger clone just one base away, this may be a read error. This specimen comes from a study of molecular identifiers for immune sequencing clone quantification. Overall study: Naive CD8 cell RNA, from approximately 20,000 or 100,000 cells, was split five ways in replicates, with four sequenced. Findings of the study overall: Over 99% of CMV-specific effector molecules, but under 1% of naive ones, were in clones above 20 copies.

TCRdb reprocessed the PCR reads via MiXCR and lists one record per CDR3 protein. Of hundreds of thousands of distinct CDR3 sequences in the sample, just under 20% were seen once. The CDR3 totals 14 residues. Material: naive CD8+ T cells from blood, with Jurkat cell RNA spiked in. Stated subset: FACS-sorted CD8+CD4-CCR7+CD45RA+ naive T cells. This receptor was taken from a human donor in good health. Some libraries in this study had Jurkat cell RNA spiked in. The chain links TRBV12-3 or TRBV12-4 to TRBJ1-2, with D possibly being TRBD1 (5 bases). The DNA of the CDR3 is TGTGCCTGCAGTTCCCTTCAGGACACATATGGCTACACCTTC. Translated: CACSSLQDTYGYTF.